These T cell receptor beta chains were read from a single sample in a study of blood T cell repertoires in COVID-19. The assay was immunoSEQ multiplex PCR, and TCRdb's table has in-frame clones only and misses some. The sample has 250,000 to 300,000 clones, approximately 86% seen once. The source material was peripheral blood. These receptor sequences come from a man younger than 30 with active or convalescent COVID-19. Each CDR3 is given with its conserved first and last residue. Rows may omit the clone size; those that give it use once, few, many or a size class.

j_gene: TRBJ2-1
abundance: -
len: 13
v_gene: TRBV6-5
CDR3aa: CASSYSMRNEQFF

j_gene: TRBJ2-1
abundance: once
len: 15
v_gene: TRBV15
CDR3aa: CATSRVASGSSEQFF

j_gene: TRBJ2-7
abundance: -
len: 15
v_gene: TRBV28
CDR3aa: CASTSNPGLSYEQYF

j_gene: TRBJ2-4
abundance: -
len: 15
v_gene: TRBV27
CDR3aa: CASSSFRQGTNIQYF

j_gene: TRBJ2-1
abundance: -
len: 14
v_gene: TRBV6-5
CDR3aa: CASSSAGGLNEQFF

j_gene: TRBJ1-2
abundance: -
len: 20
v_gene: TRBV11-3
CDR3aa: CASSLDWNRDRRISGNGYTF

j_gene: TRBJ2-7
abundance: -
len: 15
v_gene: TRBV14
CDR3aa: CASSRLIGTGAEQYF

j_gene: TRBJ2-7
abundance: -
len: 16
v_gene: TRBV2
CDR3aa: CASSAHLTSGSYEQYF

j_gene: TRBJ2-1
abundance: -
len: 17
v_gene: TRBV4-2
CDR3aa: CASSQKMGLSSYNEQFF

j_gene: TRBJ2-1
abundance: -
len: 14
v_gene: TRBV6-1
CDR3aa: CASSEYRAHNEQFF

j_gene: TRBJ1-2
abundance: -
len: 17
v_gene: TRBV5-1
CDR3aa: CASSLVSTGFESYGYTF

j_gene: TRBJ1-4
abundance: -
len: 16
v_gene: TRBV10-1
CDR3aa: CASSESRGWDNEKLFF

j_gene: TRBJ2-7
abundance: -
len: 15
v_gene: TRBV11-1
CDR3aa: CASSTDQLNSYEQYF

j_gene: TRBJ1-2
abundance: -
len: 11
v_gene: TRBV20-1
CDR3aa: CSARGSWGYTF

j_gene: TRBJ1-5
abundance: -
len: 15
v_gene: TRBV7-2
CDR3aa: CASSLGGDRSFPQHF

j_gene: TRBJ1-2
abundance: -
len: 14
v_gene: TRBV25-1
CDR3aa: CASRNRGPNYGYTF

j_gene: TRBJ1-2
abundance: many
len: 15
v_gene: TRBV10-2
CDR3aa: CASGDYSPTNYGYTF

j_gene: TRBJ1-2
abundance: -
len: 16
v_gene: TRBV13
CDR3aa: CASSPRWRGDNYGYTF

j_gene: TRBJ2-1
abundance: -
len: 18
v_gene: TRBV5-4
CDR3aa: CASSSPLLGAGVYNEQFF

j_gene: TRBJ1-2
abundance: -
len: 12
v_gene: TRBV15
CDR3aa: CATSIRGYGYTF

j_gene: TRBJ1-6
abundance: -
len: 14
v_gene: TRBV11-2
CDR3aa: CASSWNRVNSPLHF

j_gene: TRBJ1-5
abundance: -
len: 13
v_gene: TRBV28
CDR3aa: CASSGQTSQPQHF

j_gene: TRBJ2-5
abundance: once
len: 16
v_gene: TRBV19
CDR3aa: CASSTTSGVPQETQYF

j_gene: TRBJ2-6
abundance: -
len: 16
v_gene: TRBV19
CDR3aa: CASSMGGGSGANVLTF

j_gene: TRBJ1-1
abundance: -
len: 14
v_gene: TRBV15
CDR3aa: CATSRDGQGTEAFF

j_gene: TRBJ2-7
abundance: -
len: 14
v_gene: TRBV6-5
CDR3aa: CASSYRTEDDEQYF

j_gene: TRBJ2-1
abundance: once
len: 15
v_gene: TRBV9
CDR3aa: CASDPLTGGLREQFF

j_gene: TRBJ1-5
abundance: -
len: 13
v_gene: TRBV30
CDR3aa: CAWNGQVNQPQHF

j_gene: TRBJ1-5
abundance: -
len: 13
v_gene: TRBV15
CDR3aa: CATSRVRGQPQHF

j_gene: TRBJ2-7
abundance: -
len: 14
v_gene: TRBV27
CDR3aa: CASSISGQGPEQYF

j_gene: TRBJ1-1
abundance: -
len: 14
v_gene: TRBV6-1
CDR3aa: CASSESVGSTEAFF

j_gene: TRBJ2-2
abundance: -
len: 16
v_gene: TRBV9
CDR3aa: CASSVANNANTGELFF